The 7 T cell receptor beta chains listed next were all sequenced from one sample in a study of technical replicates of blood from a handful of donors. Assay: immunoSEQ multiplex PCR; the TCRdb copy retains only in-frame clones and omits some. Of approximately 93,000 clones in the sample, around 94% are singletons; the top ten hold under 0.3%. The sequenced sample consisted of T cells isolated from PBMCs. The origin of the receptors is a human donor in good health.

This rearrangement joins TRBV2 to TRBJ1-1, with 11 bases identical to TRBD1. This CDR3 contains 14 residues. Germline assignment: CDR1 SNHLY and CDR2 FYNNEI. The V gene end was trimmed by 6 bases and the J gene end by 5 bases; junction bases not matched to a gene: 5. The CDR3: CASRGQGARTEAFF. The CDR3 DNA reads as TGTGCCAGCAGAGGACAGGGGGCTAGGACTGAAGCTTTCTTT. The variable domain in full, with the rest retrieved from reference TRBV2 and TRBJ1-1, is EPEVTQTPSHQVTQMGQEVILRCVPISNHLYFYWYRQILGQKVEFLVSFYNNEISEKSEIFDDQFSVERPDGSNFTLKIRSTKLEDSAMYFCASRGQGARTEAFFGQGTRLTVV.

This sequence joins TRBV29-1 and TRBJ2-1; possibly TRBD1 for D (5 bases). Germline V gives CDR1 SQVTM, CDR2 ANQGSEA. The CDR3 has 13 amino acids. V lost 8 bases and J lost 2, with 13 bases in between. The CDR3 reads CSLQTDTYNEQFF. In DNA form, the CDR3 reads TGCAGCCTCCAGACAGACACCTACAATGAGCAGTTCTTC.

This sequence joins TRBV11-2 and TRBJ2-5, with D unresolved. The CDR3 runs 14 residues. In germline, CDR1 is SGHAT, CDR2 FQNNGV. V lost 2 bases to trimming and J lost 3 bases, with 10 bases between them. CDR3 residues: CASSLFPEEETQYF. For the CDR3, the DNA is TGTGCCAGCAGCTTATTCCCAGAAGAAGAGACCCAGTACTTC.

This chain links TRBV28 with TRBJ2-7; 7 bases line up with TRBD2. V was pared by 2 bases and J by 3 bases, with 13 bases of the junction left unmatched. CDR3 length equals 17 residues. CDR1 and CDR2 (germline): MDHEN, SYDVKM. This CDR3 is CASSLPGLRDRSYEQYF. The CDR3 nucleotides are TGTGCCAGCAGTTTACCGGGACTACGAGACCGCAGCTACGAGCAGTACTTC.

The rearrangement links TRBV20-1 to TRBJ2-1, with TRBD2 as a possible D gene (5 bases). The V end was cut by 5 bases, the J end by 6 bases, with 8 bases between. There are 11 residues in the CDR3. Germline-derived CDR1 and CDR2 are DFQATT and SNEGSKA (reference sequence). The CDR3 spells CSAGTSNEQFF. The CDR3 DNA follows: TGCAGTGCTGGTACTAGCAATGAGCAGTTCTTC.

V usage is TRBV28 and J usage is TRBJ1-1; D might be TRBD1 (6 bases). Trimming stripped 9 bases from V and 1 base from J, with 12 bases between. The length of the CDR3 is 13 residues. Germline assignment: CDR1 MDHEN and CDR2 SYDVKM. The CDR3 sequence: CASTGLGNTEAFF. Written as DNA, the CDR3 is TGTGCCAGTACAGGGCTGGGGAACACTGAAGCTTTCTTT.

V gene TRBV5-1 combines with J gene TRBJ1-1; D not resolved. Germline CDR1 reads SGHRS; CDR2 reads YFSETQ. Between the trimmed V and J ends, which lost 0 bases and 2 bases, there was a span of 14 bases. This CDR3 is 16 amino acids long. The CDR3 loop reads CASSLGALGSNTEAFF. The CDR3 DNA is TGCGCCAGCAGCTTGGGGGCCCTCGGGAGCAACACTGAAGCTTTCTTT.